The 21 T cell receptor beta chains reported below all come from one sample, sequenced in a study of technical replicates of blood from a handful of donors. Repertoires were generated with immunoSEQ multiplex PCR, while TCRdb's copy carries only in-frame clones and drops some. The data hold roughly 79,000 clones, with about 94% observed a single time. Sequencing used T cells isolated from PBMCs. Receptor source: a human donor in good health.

The CDR3 protein is CAWRRLLYQETQYF. In DNA, the CDR3 is TGTGCCTGGAGAAGACTATTGTACCAAGAGACCCAGTACTTC. The chain carries TRBV30 and TRBJ2-5, with D possibly being TRBD2 (5 bases). CDR1 is GTSNPN and CDR2 is SVGIG in the germline V gene (reference sequence). V was pared by 3 bases and J by 0 bases, with 11 bases between. CDR3 length equals 14 residues.

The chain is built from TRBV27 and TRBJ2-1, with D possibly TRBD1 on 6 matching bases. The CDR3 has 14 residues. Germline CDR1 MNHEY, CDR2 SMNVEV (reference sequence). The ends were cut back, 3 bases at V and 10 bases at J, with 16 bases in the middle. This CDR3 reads CASSFRGPVQEQFF. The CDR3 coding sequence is TGTGCCAGCAGTTTCAGGGGACCGGTCCAGGAGCAGTTCTTC.

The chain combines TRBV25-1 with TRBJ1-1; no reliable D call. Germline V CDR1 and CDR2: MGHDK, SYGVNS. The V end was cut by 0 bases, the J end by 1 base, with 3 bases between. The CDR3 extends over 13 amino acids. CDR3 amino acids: CASSEYRNTEAFF. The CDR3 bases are TGTGCCAGCAGTGAATACCGGAACACTGAAGCTTTCTTT.

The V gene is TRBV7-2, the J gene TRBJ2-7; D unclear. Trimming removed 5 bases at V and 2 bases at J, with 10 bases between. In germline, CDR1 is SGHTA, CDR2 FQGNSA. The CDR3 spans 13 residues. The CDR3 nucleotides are TGTGCCAGCAGCCCTGGCGGAACCTACGAGCAGTACTTC. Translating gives CASSPGGTYEQYF.

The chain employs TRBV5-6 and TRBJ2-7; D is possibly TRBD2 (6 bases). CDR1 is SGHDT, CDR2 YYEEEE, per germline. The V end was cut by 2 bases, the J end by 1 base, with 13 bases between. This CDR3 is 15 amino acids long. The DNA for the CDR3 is TGTGCCAGCAGCTTTCTACTAGCTGCTTCCTACGAGCAGTACTTC. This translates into CASSFLLAASYEQYF.

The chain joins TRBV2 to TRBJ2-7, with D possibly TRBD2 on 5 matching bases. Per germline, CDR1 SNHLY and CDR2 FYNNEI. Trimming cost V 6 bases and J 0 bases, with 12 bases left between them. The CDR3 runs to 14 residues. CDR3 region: CASRDSGSSYEQYF. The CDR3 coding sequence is TGTGCCAGCAGGGACTCCGGAAGCTCCTACGAGCAGTACTTC. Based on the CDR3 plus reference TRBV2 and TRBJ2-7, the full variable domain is EPEVTQTPSHQVTQMGQEVILRCVPISNHLYFYWYRQILGQKVEFLVSFYNNEISEKSEIFDDQFSVERPDGSNFTLKIRSTKLEDSAMYFCASRDSGSSYEQYFGPGTRLTVT.

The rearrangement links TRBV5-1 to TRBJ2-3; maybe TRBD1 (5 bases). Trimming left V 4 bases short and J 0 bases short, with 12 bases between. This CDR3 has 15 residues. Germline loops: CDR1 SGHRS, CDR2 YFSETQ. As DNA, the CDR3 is TGCGCCAGCAGCGCGTGGGGCTCCAGCACAGATACGCAGTATTTT. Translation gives CASSAWGSSTDTQYF.

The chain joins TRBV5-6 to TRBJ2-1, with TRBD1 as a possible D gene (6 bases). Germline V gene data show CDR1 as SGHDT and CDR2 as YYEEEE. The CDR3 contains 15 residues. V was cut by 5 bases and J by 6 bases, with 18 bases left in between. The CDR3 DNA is TGTGCCAGCAGACATAGTTCGAGACAGGTCAATGAGCAGTTCTTC. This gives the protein CASRHSSRQVNEQFF.

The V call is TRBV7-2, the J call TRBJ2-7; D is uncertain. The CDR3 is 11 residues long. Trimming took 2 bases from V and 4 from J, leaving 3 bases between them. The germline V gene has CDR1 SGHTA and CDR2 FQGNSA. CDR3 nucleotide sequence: TGTGCCAGCAGCTTAACTTACGAGCAGTACTTC. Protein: CASSLTYEQYF.

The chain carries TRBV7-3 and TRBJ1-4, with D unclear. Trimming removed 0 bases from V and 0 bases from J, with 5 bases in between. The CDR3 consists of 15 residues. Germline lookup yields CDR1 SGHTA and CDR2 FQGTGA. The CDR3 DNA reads TGTGCCAGCAGCTTAACGACTGCAACTAATGAAAAACTGTTTTTT. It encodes CASSLTTATNEKLFF.

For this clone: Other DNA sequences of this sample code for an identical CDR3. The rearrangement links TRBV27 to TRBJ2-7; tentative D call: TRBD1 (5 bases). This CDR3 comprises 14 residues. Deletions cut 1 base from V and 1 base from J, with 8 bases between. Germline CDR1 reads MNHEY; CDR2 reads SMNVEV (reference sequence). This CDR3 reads CASSLFAGSYEQYF. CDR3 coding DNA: TGTGCCAGCAGTTTATTCGCAGGGTCCTACGAGCAGTACTTC.

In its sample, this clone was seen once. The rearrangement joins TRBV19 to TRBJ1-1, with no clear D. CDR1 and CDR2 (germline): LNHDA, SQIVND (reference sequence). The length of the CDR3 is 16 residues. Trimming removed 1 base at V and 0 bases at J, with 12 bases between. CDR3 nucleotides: TGTGCCAGTAGTATAGGGGCGCGCCCCATGAACACTGAAGCTTTCTTT. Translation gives CASSIGARPMNTEAFF. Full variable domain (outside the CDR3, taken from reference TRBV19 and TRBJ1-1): DGGITQSPKYLFRKEGQNVTLSCEQNLNHDAMYWYRQDPGQGLRLIYYSQIVNDFQKGDIAEGYSVSREKKESFPLTVTSAQKNPTAFYLCASSIGARPMNTEAFFGQGTRLTVV.

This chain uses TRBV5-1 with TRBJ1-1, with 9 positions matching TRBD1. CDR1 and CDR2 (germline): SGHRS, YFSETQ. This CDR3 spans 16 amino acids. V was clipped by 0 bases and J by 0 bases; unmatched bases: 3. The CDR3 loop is CASSLDRGPMNTEAFF. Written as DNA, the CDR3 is TGCGCCAGCAGCTTGGACAGGGGGCCCATGAACACTGAAGCTTTCTTT.

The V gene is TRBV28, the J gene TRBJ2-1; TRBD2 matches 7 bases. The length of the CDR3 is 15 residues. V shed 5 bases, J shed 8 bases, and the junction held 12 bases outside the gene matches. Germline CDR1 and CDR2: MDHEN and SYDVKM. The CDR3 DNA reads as TGTGCCAGCAGTCAAGGGGACTACCTACGGGATGAGCAGTTCTTC. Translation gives CASSQGDYLRDEQFF.

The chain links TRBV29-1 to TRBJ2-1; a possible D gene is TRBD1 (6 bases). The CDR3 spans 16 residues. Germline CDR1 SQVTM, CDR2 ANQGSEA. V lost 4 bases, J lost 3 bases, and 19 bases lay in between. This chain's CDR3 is CSVVGLIGGNYNEQFF. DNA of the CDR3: TGCAGCGTTGTAGGTTTGATAGGGGGAAACTACAATGAGCAGTTCTTC.

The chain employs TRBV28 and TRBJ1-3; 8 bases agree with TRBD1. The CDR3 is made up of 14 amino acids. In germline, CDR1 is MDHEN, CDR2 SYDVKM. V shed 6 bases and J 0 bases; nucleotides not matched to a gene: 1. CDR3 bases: TGTGCCAGCAGCGGGACAGGCTCTGGAAACACCATATATTTT. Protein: CASSGTGSGNTIYF.

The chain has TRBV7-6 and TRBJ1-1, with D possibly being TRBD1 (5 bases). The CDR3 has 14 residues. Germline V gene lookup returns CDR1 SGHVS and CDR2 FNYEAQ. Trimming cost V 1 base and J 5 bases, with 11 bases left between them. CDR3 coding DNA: TGTGCCAGCAGCTTAGAAGCAGGGAAGACTGAAGCTTTCTTT. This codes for CASSLEAGKTEAFF.

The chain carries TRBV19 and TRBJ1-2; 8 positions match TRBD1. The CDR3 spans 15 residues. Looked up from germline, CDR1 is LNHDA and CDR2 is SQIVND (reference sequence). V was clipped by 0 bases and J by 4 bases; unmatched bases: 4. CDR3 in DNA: TGTGCCAGTAGTATAGATCGGCAGGGGGCCTATGGCTACACCTTC. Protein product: CASSIDRQGAYGYTF.

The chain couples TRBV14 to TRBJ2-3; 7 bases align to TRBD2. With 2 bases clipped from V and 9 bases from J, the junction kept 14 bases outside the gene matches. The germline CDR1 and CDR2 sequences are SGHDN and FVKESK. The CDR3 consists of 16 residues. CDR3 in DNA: TGTGCCAGCAGCCAATGGGGGGGAAAGACTTTGGAGACGCAGTATTTT. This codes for CASSQWGGKTLETQYF.

The DNA for the CDR3 is TGTGCCAGTAGAGGCGGACAGGACTCCTACGAGCAGTACTTC. It codes for CASRGGQDSYEQYF. The chain couples TRBV19 to TRBJ2-7; 7 bases align to TRBD1. CDR3 size: 14 residues. V shed 6 bases, J shed 0 bases, and the junction held 5 bases outside the gene matches. Germline V lookup: CDR1 LNHDA, CDR2 SQIVND (reference sequence).

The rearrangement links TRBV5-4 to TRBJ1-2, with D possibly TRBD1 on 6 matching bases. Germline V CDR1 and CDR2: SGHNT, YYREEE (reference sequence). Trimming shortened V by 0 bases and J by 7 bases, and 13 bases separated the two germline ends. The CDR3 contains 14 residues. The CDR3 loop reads CASSLAGRGSGYTF. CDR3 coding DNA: TGTGCCAGCAGCTTGGCCGGCAGGGGAAGTGGCTACACCTTC.